This T cell receptor beta chain was observed in a study of CD8 T cells in Susac syndrome. Germline lookup yields CDR1 MNHEY and CDR2 SVGEGT. With 8 bases removed from V and 8 bases from J, the gap between germline ends came to 9 bases. This CDR3 region has 10 residues. The authors reverse transcribed roughly 0.5 to 1 ug RNA with random hexamers. TCRdb re-called the immunoSEQ multiplex PCR reads with MiXCR, one entry per CDR3 protein. Of approximately 190,000 distinct CDR3 sequences in the sample, 93% were seen once. The sequence derives from a human donor in good health. The rearrangement uses TRBV6-2 or TRBV6-3 and TRBJ1-2, with unresolved D. Specimen: CD4+ T cells from PBMCs. The DNA of the CDR3 is TGTGCCAGCGGCGAGGCGGGCTACACCTTC. It is translated as CASGEAGYTF.